Presented here are 19 T cell receptor beta chains from one specimen sequenced in a study of naive and memory T cell subsets. Ligated cDNA underwent four rounds of PCR with nested alpha and beta constant region primers and SP2. Each CDR3 protein gets one entry after TCRdb re-called the UMI-ligation and nested PCR reads with MiXCR. This sample has tens of thousands of distinct CDR3 sequences, with roughly 6% found just once. Noted treatment: skin biopsy from PPD injection site in Mantoux-positive individual. An oligonucleotide containing a UMI was ligated to the 3' end of TCR cDNA. The input for sequencing was skin, taken from a tuberculin skin test site. The receptors were gathered from an adult in good health.

This clonotype was seen at least ten times. The chain carries TRBV7-2 and TRBJ1-2, with TRBD1 matching 10 bases. Germline lookup yields CDR1 SGHTA and CDR2 FQGNSA. Trimming removed 0 bases from V and 4 bases from J; junction bases left unmatched: 2. This CDR3 is 15 amino acids long. CDR3 DNA: TGTGCCAGCAGCTTAGCGGACAGGGGGTCCTATGGCTACACCTTC. Translation gives CASSLADRGSYGYTF.

This clonotype was counted ten times or more. The chain is built from TRBV6-6 and TRBJ2-5, with D possibly being TRBD1 or TRBD2 (5 bases each). The germline gives CDR1 MNHNY, CDR2 SVGAGI (reference sequence). Trimming removed 2 bases from V and 0 bases from J, with 13 bases in between. This CDR3 has 16 amino acids. CDR3 sequence: CASSYRDRWHQETQYF. The CDR3 coding sequence is TGTGCCAGCAGTTACCGGGACCGTTGGCACCAAGAGACCCAGTACTTC.

This clonotype has more than one count but fewer than ten. The chain carries TRBV5-6 and TRBJ2-7; 12 bases fit TRBD1. V lost 4 bases, J lost 5 bases, and 16 bases stayed unmatched. Germline CDR1 and CDR2: SGHDT and YYEEEE. CDR3 length: 18 amino acids. The DNA of the CDR3 is TGTGCCAGCAGCATCTACCCCCGGGGGACAGGGGGCCCGGACGAGCAGTACTTC. Protein sequence: CASSIYPRGTGGPDEQYF.

This clonotype showed up just a few times. The CDR3 nucleotides read TGTGCCAGCAGCCAGTCGAGACAGGCAACCCCTAATTCACCCCTCCACTTT. Its protein product is CASSQSRQATPNSPLHF. V is TRBV16 and J is TRBJ1-6; TRBD1 is a possible D gene (6 bases). This CDR3 is built from 17 residues. Germline CDR1 and CDR2: KGHSY and FQNENV. The V end lost 3 bases, the J end lost 6 bases, and 18 bases lay between the germline ends.

This clonotype was observed many times. The rearrangement links TRBV27 to TRBJ2-1; 14 nucleotides match TRBD2. There are 17 residues in the CDR3. Trimming took 3 bases from V and 4 from J; bases not matched to a gene: 5. CDR1 and CDR2 from the germline V gene are MNHEY and SMNVEV (reference sequence). CDR3 coding DNA: TGTGCCAGCAGTTTCCTTGGACTAGCGGGAGGTTACAATGAGCAGTTCTTC. Amino acids: CASSFLGLAGGYNEQFF.

This chain links TRBV5-6 with TRBJ1-4; 9 bases are shared with TRBD1. Germline V CDR1 and CDR2: SGHDT, YYEEEE. This CDR3 is built from 16 residues. V trimming: 0 bases; J trimming: 8 bases; junction bases outside the gene matches: 8. CDR3 sequence: CASSLATGQGYEKLFF. In DNA, the CDR3 is TGTGCCAGCAGCTTGGCCACGGGACAGGGATACGAAAAACTGTTTTTT.

A few counts support this clonotype. The rearrangement links TRBV6-2 or TRBV6-3 to TRBJ1-5; D is possibly TRBD1 (5 bases). Germline V gene lookup returns CDR1 MNHEY and CDR2 SVGEGT. There are 17 residues in the CDR3. The V gene lost 6 bases and the J gene lost 0 bases, with 18 bases spanning the gap. CDR3 amino acids: CASRPVGPTYSNQPQHF. CDR3 in DNA: TGTGCCAGCAGACCCGTGGGACCGACATATAGCAATCAGCCCCAGCATTTT.

About this clonotype: One base away lies a much larger clone, so this may be a sequencing read error. The chain couples TRBV29-1 to TRBJ1-5; a possible D gene is TRBD1 (6 bases). V was pared by 6 bases and J by 2 bases, with 11 bases between. Germline-derived CDR1 and CDR2 are SQVTM and ANQGSEA. The CDR3 contains 13 residues. CDR3 sequence: CSVRDNCNQPQHF. Written as DNA, the CDR3 is TGCAGCGTACGGGACAATTGCAATCAGCCCCAGCATTTT.

This clonotype came up a few times. V gene TRBV6-6 combines with J gene TRBJ1-3, with a weak D call TRBD1 (6 bases). Germline-derived CDR1 and CDR2 are MNHNY and SVGAGI (reference sequence). Between the trimmed V and J ends, which lost 6 bases and 4 bases, there was a span of 16 bases. The CDR3 loop spans 15 amino acids. The CDR3 reads CASSSLRGQGNTIYF. The CDR3 DNA sequence: TGTGCCAGCAGCTCCCTGCGGGGGCAAGGAAACACCATATATTTT.

This clonotype was detected many times. The J gene is TRBJ2-7, the V gene TRBV27; 7 nucleotides agree with TRBD1. The CDR3 runs 13 residues. Per germline, CDR1 MNHEY and CDR2 SMNVEV (reference sequence). With 6 bases clipped from V and 3 bases from J, the junction kept 5 bases outside the gene matches. CDR3 sequence reads: CASSGTADYEQYF. The CDR3 DNA follows: TGTGCCAGCAGCGGGACAGCCGACTACGAGCAGTACTTC.

The table lists this clonotype with many counts. The chain carries TRBV6-5 and TRBJ2-2; D is ambiguous. The germline V gene has CDR1 MNHEY and CDR2 SVGAGI. V was trimmed by 7 bases and J by 1 base, leaving 19 bases between them. This CDR3 has 17 residues. The CDR3 nucleotides read TGTGCCAGCACCCGGGTGGCTGGAGTGGGGAACACCGGGGAGCTGTTTTTT. This codes for CASTRVAGVGNTGELFF.

This clonotype was observed many times. The chain carries TRBV20-1 and TRBJ2-5; the D gene is possibly TRBD1 (5 bases). Germline CDR1 and CDR2: DFQATT and SNEGSKA (reference sequence). The CDR3 covers 14 residues. Trimming took 3 bases from V and 5 from J, leaving 16 bases between them. CDR3 sequence: CSASIWGPEETQYF. DNA of the CDR3: TGCAGTGCTAGCATATGGGGCCCGGAGGAGACCCAGTACTTC.

This clonotype was seen many times. J is TRBJ2-1 and V is TRBV4-2; D is uncertain. Trimming left V 4 bases short and J 0 bases short, with 19 bases between. Germline V lookup: CDR1 LGHNA, CDR2 YNFKEQ. The CDR3 length is 18 residues. CDR3 coding DNA: TGTGCCAGCAGCCCCCAAGTTTATGGGGAACCCTCCTACAATGAGCAGTTCTTC. Its protein product is CASSPQVYGEPSYNEQFF.

This chain links TRBV7-9 with TRBJ2-1; 12 bases are shared with TRBD2. Germline V lookup: CDR1 SEHNR, CDR2 FQNEAQ (reference sequence). CDR3 length: 17 residues. The trim removed 3 bases at V and 7 bases at J, leaving 10 bases unmatched. The CDR3 is CASSFVWLAGGRNEQFF. CDR3 DNA: TGTGCCAGCAGCTTCGTGTGGCTAGCGGGAGGGCGGAATGAGCAGTTCTTC.

This clonotype was recorded many times. The chain uses TRBV7-2 and TRBJ1-2; 9 nucleotides line up with TRBD1. The CDR3 length is 15 residues. Germline V gives CDR1 SGHTA, CDR2 FQGNSA. The trim removed 0 bases at V and 8 bases at J, leaving 7 bases unmatched. The CDR3 reads CASSLAGTGSWGYTF. Written as DNA, the CDR3 is TGTGCCAGCAGCTTAGCGGGGACAGGGTCTTGGGGCTACACCTTC.

There are many counts of this clonotype. The chain has TRBV4-2 and TRBJ2-1, with 12 nucleotides matching TRBD2. Germline loops: CDR1 LGHNA, CDR2 YNFKEQ. V was pared by 0 bases and J by 8 bases, with 20 bases of the junction left unmatched. CDR3 size: 21 residues. CDR3 nucleotide sequence: TGTGCCAGCAGCCAAGACCGGCGCGGGGCAAACCTAGCGGGAGGGCCGGATGAGCAGTTCTTC. Its protein product is CASSQDRRGANLAGGPDEQFF.

This clonotype was counted a few times. The chain has TRBV5-1 and TRBJ2-2; perhaps D is TRBD1 or TRBD2 (5 bases each). The V and J ends lost 4 bases and 5 bases respectively, with 15 bases between them. CDR1 is SGHRS and CDR2 is YFSETQ in the germline V gene. CDR3 length equals 15 residues. The CDR3 is CASSGTGPWTGELFF. In DNA form, the CDR3 reads TGCGCCAGCAGCGGAACGGGACCCTGGACCGGGGAGCTGTTTTTT.

This clonotype was found many times. The chain joins TRBV6-2 or TRBV6-3 to TRBJ2-3, with 11 bases matching TRBD2. V was clipped by 5 bases and J by 2 bases; unmatched bases: 15. Looked up from germline, CDR1 is MNHEY and CDR2 is SVGEGT. This CDR3 is 19 amino acids long. For the CDR3, the DNA is TGTGCCAGCAGTCCGGGACTAGCGGACCCTTCGCCCAACACAGATACGCAGTATTTT. It specifies CASSPGLADPSPNTDTQYF.

By frequency in the sample, this clonotype is medium-sized. CDR3 bases: TGCAGCGTTGACACCCCTGAGACCCAGTACTTC. As protein: CSVDTPETQYF. The chain is built from TRBV29-1 and TRBJ2-5; no clear D gene. In germline, CDR1 is SQVTM, CDR2 ANQGSEA. The CDR3 is 11 amino acids. V was pared by 3 bases and J by 5 bases, with 7 bases between.